Below are 5 T cell receptor beta chains sequenced from a single sample in a study of blood T cell repertoires in COVID-19. Data came from immunoSEQ multiplex PCR; TCRdb stores just in-frame clones and leaves some out. The profile shows approximately 180,000 clones, roughly 84% of them singletons. The source material was peripheral blood. Every receptor here comes from a woman of 80 years or more with acute or convalescent COVID-19.

Comments on this clone: Other DNA sequences within the sample encode an identical CDR3. V gene TRBV5-1 combines with J gene TRBJ1-6; D might be TRBD1 (5 bases). There are 14 residues in the CDR3. Trimming left V 0 bases short and J 6 bases short, with 7 bases between. Germline CDR1 and CDR2: SGHRS and YFSETQ. The CDR3 sequence is CASSLGQGNSPLHF. The CDR3 bases are TGCGCCAGCAGCTTGGGGCAGGGTAATTCACCCCTCCACTTT.

CDR3 amino acids: CASSLVWATSNGNEKLFF. The DNA for the CDR3 is TGCGCCAGCAGCTTGGTTTGGGCGACCTCGAATGGTAATGAAAAACTGTTTTTT. The V gene is TRBV5-1, the J gene TRBJ1-4, with D hard to call. The CDR3 contains 18 residues. Trimming stripped 0 bases from V and 4 bases from J, with 19 bases between. Germline CDR1 SGHRS, CDR2 YFSETQ.

The chain recombines TRBV5-4 with TRBJ2-2; TRBD2 agrees at 12 bases. CDR3 size: 18 residues. V dropped 0 bases and J dropped 5; count of bases not matched to a gene: 8. CDR1 and CDR2 (germline): SGHNT, YYREEE (reference sequence). The CDR3 protein is CASSLGSLAGGRTGELFF. In DNA, the CDR3 is TGTGCCAGCAGCTTGGGGAGCCTAGCGGGGGGGCGTACCGGGGAGCTGTTTTTT.

The chain combines TRBV3-1 (or the pseudogene TRBV3-2) with TRBJ1-6, with 8 bases fitting TRBD1. The CDR3 extends over 16 amino acids. The germline CDR1 and CDR2 sequences are LGHDT and YNNKEL (reference sequence). V dropped 5 bases and J dropped 5; count of bases not matched to a gene: 8. The CDR3 reads CASSTGQGVHNSPLHF. The CDR3 region has the DNA TGTGCCAGCAGCACCGGACAGGGTGTCCATAATTCACCCCTCCACTTT.

The chain employs TRBV15 and TRBJ2-7; 9 bases align to TRBD2. CDR1 and CDR2 (germline): LNHNV, YYDKDF (reference sequence). Trimming removed 0 bases from V and 3 bases from J; junction bases left unmatched: 9. The CDR3 runs 17 residues. Here the CDR3 reads CATSRDRSLAGYYEQYF. As DNA, the CDR3 is TGTGCCACCAGCAGAGATCGAAGCCTAGCGGGATACTACGAGCAGTACTTC.